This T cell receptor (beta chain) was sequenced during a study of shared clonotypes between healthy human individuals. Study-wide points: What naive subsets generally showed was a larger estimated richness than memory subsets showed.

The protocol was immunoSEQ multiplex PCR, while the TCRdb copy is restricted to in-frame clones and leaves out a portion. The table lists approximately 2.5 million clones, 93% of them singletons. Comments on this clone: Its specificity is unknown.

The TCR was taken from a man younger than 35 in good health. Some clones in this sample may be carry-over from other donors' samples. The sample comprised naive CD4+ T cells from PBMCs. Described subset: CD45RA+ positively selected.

The CDR3 bases are TGTGCCAGTGGGTCAGCGGTCTCCGAGCAGTACTTC. Translated, it gives CASGSAVSEQYF. The rearrangement links TRBV14 to TRBJ2-7, with a possible D match to TRBD2 (5 bases). The CDR3 runs to 12 residues. With 9 bases removed from V and 6 bases from J, the gap between germline ends came to 15 bases. CDR1 and CDR2 from the germline V gene are SGHDN and FVKESK.